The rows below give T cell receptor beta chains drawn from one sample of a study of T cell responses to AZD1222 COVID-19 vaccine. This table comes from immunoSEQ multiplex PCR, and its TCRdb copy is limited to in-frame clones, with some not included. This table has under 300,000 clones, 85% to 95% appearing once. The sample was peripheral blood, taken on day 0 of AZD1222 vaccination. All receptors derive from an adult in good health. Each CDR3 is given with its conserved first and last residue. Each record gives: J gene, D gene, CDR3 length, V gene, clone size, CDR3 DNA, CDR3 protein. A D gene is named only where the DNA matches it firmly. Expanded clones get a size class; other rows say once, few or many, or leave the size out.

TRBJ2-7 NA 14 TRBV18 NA TGTGCCAGCTCACCCGGGGGGCTCTCCTACGAGCAGTACTTC CASSPGGLSYEQYF
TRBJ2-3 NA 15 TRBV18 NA TGTGCCAGCTCACCACAGATACAGGTTACAGATACGCAGTATTTT CASSPQIQVTDTQYF
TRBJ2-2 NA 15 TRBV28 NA TGTGCCAGCAGTTTTGGGCGGCCAGGGGCCGGGGAGCTGTTTTTT CASSFGRPGAGELFF
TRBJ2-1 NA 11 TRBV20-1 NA TGCAGTGGTGACGGACACAATGAGCAGTTCTTC CSGDGHNEQFF
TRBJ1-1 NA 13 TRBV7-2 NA TGTGCCAGCAGCTTTTACAGAAACACTGAAGCTTTCTTT CASSFYRNTEAFF
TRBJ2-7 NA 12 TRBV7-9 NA TGTGCCAGCAGCTTAGATGCTAGAGAGCAGTACTTC CASSLDAREQYF
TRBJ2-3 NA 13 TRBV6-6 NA TGTGCCAGCAAGGGACCCAACCCCGATACGCAGTATTTT CASKGPNPDTQYF
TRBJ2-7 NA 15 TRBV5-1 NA TGCGCCAGCAGCTTGTTGCGGCAGGGCTCCTACGAGCAGTACTTC CASSLLRQGSYEQYF
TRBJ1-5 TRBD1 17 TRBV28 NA TGTGCCAGCAGCACAGGGGGGAGCGGCCATAGCAATCAGCCCCAGCATTTT CASSTGGSGHSNQPQHF
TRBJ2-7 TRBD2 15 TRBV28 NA TGTGCCAGCAGTCCCCGGGCTAGCGGGGGCCACGAGCAGTACTTC CASSPRASGGHEQYF
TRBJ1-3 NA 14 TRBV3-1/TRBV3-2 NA TGTGCCAGCAGCCTAGGGTTGGGTGGAAACACCATATATTTT CASSLGLGGNTIYF
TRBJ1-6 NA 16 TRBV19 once TGTGCCAGTAGTAACCCGAGGGGATCCTATAATTCACCCCTCCACTTT CASSNPRGSYNSPLHF
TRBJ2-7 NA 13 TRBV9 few TGTGCCAGCAGCGTAGCTGTAGGGGGCGAGCAGTACTTC CASSVAVGGEQYF
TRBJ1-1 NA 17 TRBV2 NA TGTGCCAGCAGCCCCCCCGGCGCGAGGGGAGGGAACACTGAAGCTTTCTTT CASSPPGARGGNTEAFF
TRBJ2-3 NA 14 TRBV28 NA TGTGCCAGCACAGGGGAGTGGGGCACAGATACGCAGTATTTT CASTGEWGTDTQYF
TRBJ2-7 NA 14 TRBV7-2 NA TGTGCCAGCAGCCCACCCTACCCCTCCTACGAGCAGTACTTC CASSPPYPSYEQYF
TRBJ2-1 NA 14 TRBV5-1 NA TGCGCCAGCAGCGATCAGGGACCGGACAATGAGCAGTTCTTC CASSDQGPDNEQFF
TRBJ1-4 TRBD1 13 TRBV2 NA TGTGCCAGCAAGGGACAGCCTAATGAAAAACTGTTTTTT CASKGQPNEKLFF
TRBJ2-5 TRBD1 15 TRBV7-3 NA TGTGCCAGCAGCTCGACAGGGGGCGTTCAGGAGACCCAGTACTTC CASSSTGGVQETQYF
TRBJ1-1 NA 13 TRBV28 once TGTGCTAGTAGGACATTCATGAACACTGAAGCTTTCTTT CASRTFMNTEAFF
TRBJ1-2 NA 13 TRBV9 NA TGTGCCAGCAGCGTAGGGGGGATGGATGGCTACACCTTC CASSVGGMDGYTF
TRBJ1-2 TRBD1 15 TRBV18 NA TGTGCCAGCTCATCAGGGACAGGCGGAATCTATGGCTACACCTTC CASSSGTGGIYGYTF
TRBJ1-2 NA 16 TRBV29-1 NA TGCAGCGTTGATTATCGCCCATTTAAAGGCGACTATGGCTACACCTTC CSVDYRPFKGDYGYTF
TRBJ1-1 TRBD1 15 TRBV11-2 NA TGTGCCAGCAGCTTAGCAGGGACAGGGCCCACTGAAGCTTTCTTT CASSLAGTGPTEAFF
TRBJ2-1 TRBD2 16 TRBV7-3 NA TGTGCCAGCAGCTTAACCACTAGCGGGAGGATCAATGAGCAGTTCTTC CASSLTTSGRINEQFF
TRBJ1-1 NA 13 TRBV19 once TGTGCCAGTAGTTTGAGGAAGGACACTGAAGCTTTCTTT CASSLRKDTEAFF
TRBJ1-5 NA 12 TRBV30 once TGTGCCTGGGGACCACCAAATCAGCCCCAGCATTTT CAWGPPNQPQHF
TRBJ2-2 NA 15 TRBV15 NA TGTGCCACCAGCAGAGAGGCACGGGCATCCGGGGAGCTGTTTTTT CATSREARASGELFF
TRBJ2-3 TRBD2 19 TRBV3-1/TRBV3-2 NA TGTGCCAGCAGCCTAAGAAACCCAGCGGGGGGCCCTAGCACAGATACGCAGTATTTT CASSLRNPAGGPSTDTQYF
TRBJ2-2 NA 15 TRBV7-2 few TGTGCCAGCAGCTTCGTTAGAGGCAGCACCGGGGAGCTGTTTTTT CASSFVRGSTGELFF
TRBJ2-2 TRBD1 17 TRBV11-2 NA TGTGCCAGCAGCTTACGCGGACAGGGGGTGGTTACCGGGGAGCTGTTTTTT CASSLRGQGVVTGELFF
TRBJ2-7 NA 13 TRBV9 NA TGTGCCAGCAGCGTAGACCTCGCGGGAGAGCAGTACTTC CASSVDLAGEQYF
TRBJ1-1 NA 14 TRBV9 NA TGTGCCAGCTCCCGGGAGGCGGTGAACACTGAAGCTTTCTTT CASSREAVNTEAFF
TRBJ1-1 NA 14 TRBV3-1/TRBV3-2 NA TGTGCCAGCAGCCAAGTAGTCCCGACCTATGAAGCTTTCTTT CASSQVVPTYEAFF
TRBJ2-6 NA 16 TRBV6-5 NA TGTGCCAGCAGTTACTCGTTTAGGGTTGGGGCCAACGTCCTGACTTTC CASSYSFRVGANVLTF
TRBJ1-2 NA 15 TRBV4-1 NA TGCGCCAGCAGCCAAGATGGGCGGGGGGTCGGTGGCTACACCTTC CASSQDGRGVGGYTF
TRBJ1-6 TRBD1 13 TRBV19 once TGTGCCAGTAGCAACGACAGGGGTTCACCCCTCCACTTT CASSNDRGSPLHF
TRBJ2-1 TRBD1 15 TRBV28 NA TGTGCCAGCAGTTTAAACAGGGGGGCCTACAATGAGCAGTTCTTC CASSLNRGAYNEQFF
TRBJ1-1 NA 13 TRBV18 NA TGTGCCAGCTCACCCCCGGTTCGAACTGAAGCTTTCTTT CASSPPVRTEAFF
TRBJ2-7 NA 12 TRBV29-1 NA TGCAGCGTTGAGGGTGGGGGCTACGAGCAGTACTTC CSVEGGGYEQYF
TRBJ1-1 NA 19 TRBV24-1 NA TGTGCCACCAGTGATTTGAGTAGGCTGGAAGAGACGGCGAACACTGAAGCTTTCTTT CATSDLSRLEETANTEAFF
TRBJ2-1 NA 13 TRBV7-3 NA TGTGCCAGCAGCAAAACTAACGAGGATGAGCAGTTCTTC CASSKTNEDEQFF
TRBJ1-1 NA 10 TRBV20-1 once TGCAGTGCCGTAGGGGGTGAAGCTTTCTTT CSAVGGEAFF
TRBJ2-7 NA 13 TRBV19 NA TGTGCCAGTAGTGCCAGGGACCCCTACGAGCAGTACTTC CASSARDPYEQYF
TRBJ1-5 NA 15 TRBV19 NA TGTGCCAGTAGTACCCCACGGGGCGGCAATCAGCCCCAGCATTTT CASSTPRGGNQPQHF
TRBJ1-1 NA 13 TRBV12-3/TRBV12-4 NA TGTGCCAGCACCCTGGGGGGGCACACTGAAGCTTTCTTT CASTLGGHTEAFF
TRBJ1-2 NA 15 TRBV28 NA TGTGCCAGCAGTTCCCCCGGGGGGTTAAACTATGGCTACACCTTC CASSSPGGLNYGYTF
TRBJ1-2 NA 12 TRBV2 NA TGTGCCACAGGAGGGACGGGCTATGGCTACACCTTC CATGGTGYGYTF
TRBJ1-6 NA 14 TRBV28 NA TGTGCCAGCTTGCGGAGCTCCTATAATTCACCCCTCCACTTT CASLRSSYNSPLHF
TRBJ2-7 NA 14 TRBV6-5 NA TGTGCCAGCAGTTCAACCGAGGGGGTGAGGGAGCAGTACTTC CASSSTEGVREQYF
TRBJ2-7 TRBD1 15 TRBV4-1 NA TGCGCCAGCAGCCAAGAAGGGGGCTCACCCTACGAGCAGTACTTC CASSQEGGSPYEQYF
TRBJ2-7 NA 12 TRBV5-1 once TGCGCCAGCAGCTTGGAAGGGTACGGGCAGTACTTC CASSLEGYGQYF
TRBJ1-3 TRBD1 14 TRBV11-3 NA TGTGCCAGCAGCGCGGGACAGGAGCCTGACACCATATATTTT CASSAGQEPDTIYF
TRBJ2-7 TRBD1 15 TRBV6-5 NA TGTGCCAGCAGCGTTCACAGGGGGGCTCGGAACGAGCAGTACTTC CASSVHRGARNEQYF
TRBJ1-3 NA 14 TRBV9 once TGTGCCAGCAGCGCCCACAGGGAGAGAAACACCATATATTTT CASSAHRERNTIYF
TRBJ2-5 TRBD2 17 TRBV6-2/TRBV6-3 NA TGTGCCAGCAGACCTGGACTAGCGGGGGTGTACCAAGAGACCCAGTACTTC CASRPGLAGVYQETQYF
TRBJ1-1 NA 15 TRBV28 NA TGTGCCAGCAGTTTGGCAGGGACTAGGAACACTGAAGCTTTCTTT CASSLAGTRNTEAFF
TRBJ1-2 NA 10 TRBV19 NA TGTGCCAGTAGAAGGGTTGGCTACACCTTC CASRRVGYTF
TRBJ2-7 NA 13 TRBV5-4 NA TGTGCCAGCAGCCCCGGGTGGGGAAACGAGCAGTACTTC CASSPGWGNEQYF
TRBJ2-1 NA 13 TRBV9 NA TGTGCCAGCAGCGTACCAGGGTTCGATGAGCAGTTCTTC CASSVPGFDEQFF